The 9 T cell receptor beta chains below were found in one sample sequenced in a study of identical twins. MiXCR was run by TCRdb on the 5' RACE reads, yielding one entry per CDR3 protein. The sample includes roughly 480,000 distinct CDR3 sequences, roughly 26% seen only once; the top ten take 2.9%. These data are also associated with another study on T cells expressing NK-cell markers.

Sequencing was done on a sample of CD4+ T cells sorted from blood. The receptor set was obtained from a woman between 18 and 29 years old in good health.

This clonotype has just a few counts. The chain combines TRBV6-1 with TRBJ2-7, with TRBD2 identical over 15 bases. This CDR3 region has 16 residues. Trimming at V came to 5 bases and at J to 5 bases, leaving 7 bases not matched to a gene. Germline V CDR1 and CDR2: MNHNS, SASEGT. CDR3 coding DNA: TGTGCCAGCAGTCCGGGGGGGACTAGCGGGAGGAACGAGCAGTACTTC. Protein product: CASSPGGTSGRNEQYF.

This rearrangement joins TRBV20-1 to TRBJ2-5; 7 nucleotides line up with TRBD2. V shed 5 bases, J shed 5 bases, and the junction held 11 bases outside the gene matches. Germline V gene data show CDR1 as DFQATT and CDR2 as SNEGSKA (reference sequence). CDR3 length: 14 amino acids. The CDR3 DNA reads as TGCAGTGCTCCAAAAGCGGGGAGGCGTGAGACCCAGTACTTC. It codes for CSAPKAGRRETQYF.

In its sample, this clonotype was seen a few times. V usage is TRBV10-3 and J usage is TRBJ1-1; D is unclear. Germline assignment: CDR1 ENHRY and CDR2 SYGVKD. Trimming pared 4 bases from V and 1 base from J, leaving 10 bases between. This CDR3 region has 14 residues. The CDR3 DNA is TGTGCCATCAGTGCCGGATGGGGGAACACTGAAGCTTTCTTT. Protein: CAISAGWGNTEAFF.

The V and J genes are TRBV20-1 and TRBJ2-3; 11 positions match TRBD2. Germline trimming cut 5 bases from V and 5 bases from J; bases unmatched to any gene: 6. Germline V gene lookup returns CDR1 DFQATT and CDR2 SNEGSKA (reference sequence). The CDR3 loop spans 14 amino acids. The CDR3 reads CSAVAGGQGDTQYF. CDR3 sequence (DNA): TGCAGTGCTGTAGCGGGGGGGCAGGGAGATACGCAGTATTTT.

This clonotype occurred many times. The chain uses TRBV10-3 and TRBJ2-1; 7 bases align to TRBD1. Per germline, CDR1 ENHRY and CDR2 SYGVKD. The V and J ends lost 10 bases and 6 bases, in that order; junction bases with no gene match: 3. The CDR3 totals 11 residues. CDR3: CATRTGNEQFF. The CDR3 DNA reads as TGTGCCACCCGGACAGGCAATGAGCAGTTCTTC.

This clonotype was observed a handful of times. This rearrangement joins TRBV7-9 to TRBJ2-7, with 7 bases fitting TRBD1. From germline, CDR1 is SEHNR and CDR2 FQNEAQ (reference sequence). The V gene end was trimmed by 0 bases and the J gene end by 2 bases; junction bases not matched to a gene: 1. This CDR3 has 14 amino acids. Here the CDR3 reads CASSLADRTYEQYF. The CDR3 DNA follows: TGTGCCAGCAGCTTAGCGGACAGGACCTACGAGCAGTACTTC.

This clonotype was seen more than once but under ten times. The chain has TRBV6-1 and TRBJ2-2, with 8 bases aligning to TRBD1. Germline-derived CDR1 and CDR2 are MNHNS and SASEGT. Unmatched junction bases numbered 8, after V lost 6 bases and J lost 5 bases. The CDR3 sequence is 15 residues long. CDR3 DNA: TGTGCCAGCAGCCGGGACAGGCGGGCAACCGGGGAGCTGTTTTTT. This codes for CASSRDRRATGELFF.

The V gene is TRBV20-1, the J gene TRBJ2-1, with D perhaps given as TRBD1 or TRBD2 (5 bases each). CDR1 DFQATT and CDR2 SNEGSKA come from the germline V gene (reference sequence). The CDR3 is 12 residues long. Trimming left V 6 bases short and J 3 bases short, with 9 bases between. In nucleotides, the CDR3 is TGCAGTGCACGGGGCAACTACAATGAGCAGTTCTTC. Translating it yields CSARGNYNEQFF.

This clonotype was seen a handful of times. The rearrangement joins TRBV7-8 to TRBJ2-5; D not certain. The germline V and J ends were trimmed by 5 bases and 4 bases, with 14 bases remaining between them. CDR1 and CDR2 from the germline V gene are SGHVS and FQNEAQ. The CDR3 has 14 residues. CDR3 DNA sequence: TGTGCCAGCAGCGTACCAGGCGCAAGAGAGACCCAGTACTTC. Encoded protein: CASSVPGARETQYF.